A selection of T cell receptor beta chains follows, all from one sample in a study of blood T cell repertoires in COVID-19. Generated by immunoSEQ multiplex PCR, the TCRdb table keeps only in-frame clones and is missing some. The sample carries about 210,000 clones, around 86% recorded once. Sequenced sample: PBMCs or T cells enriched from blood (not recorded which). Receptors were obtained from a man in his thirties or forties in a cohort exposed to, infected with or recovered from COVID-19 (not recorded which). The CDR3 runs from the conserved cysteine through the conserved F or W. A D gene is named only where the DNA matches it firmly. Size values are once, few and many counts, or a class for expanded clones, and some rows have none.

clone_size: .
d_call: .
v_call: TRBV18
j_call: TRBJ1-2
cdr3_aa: CASSPQGKNYGYTF
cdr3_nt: TGTGCCAGCTCACCACAGGGGAAAAACTATGGCTACACCTTC

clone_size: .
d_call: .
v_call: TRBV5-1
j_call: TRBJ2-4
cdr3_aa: CASSWTSGAKNIQYF
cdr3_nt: TGCGCCAGCAGCTGGACTTCTGGGGCCAAAAACATTCAGTACTTC

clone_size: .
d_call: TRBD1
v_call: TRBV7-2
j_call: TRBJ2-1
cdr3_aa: CASSFSRTGVNEQFF
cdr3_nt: TGTGCCAGCAGCTTCTCAAGGACAGGGGTCAATGAGCAGTTCTTC

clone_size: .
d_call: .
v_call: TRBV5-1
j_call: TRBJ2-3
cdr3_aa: CASTQGPAGDTQYF
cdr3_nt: TGCGCCAGTACTCAAGGGCCCGCGGGAGATACGCAGTATTTT

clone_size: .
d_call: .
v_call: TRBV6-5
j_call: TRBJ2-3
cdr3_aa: CASYPANTDTQYF
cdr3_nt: TGTGCCAGTTATCCAGCGAACACAGATACGCAGTATTTT

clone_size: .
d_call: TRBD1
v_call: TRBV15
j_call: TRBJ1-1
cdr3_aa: CATSRGPDRVNTEAFF
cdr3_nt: TGTGCCACCAGCAGAGGCCCTGACAGGGTAAACACTGAAGCTTTCTTT

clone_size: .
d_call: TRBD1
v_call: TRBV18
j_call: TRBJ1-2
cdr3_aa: CASSQGQGTIDGYTF
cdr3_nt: TGTGCCAGCTCGCAGGGACAGGGGACCATTGATGGCTACACCTTC

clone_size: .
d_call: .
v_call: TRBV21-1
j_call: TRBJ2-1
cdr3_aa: CASSTRGNEQFF
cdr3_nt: TGTGCCAGCAGCACGAGGGGGAATGAGCAGTTCTTC

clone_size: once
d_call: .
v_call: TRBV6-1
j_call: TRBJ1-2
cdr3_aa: CASSESGSWNGYTF
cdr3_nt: TGTGCCAGCAGTGAGTCAGGGTCTTGGAATGGCTACACCTTC

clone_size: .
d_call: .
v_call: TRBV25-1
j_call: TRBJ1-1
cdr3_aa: CASSESVTEAFF
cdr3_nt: TGTGCCAGCAGTGAATCAGTGACTGAAGCTTTCTTT

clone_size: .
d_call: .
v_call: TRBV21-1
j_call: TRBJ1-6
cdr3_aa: CASSKGTNDCRPLHF
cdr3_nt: TGTGCCAGCAGCAAAGGGACAAACGACTGCCGACCCCTCCACTTT

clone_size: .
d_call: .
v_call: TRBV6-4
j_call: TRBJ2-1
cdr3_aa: CASSDSGTSSYNEQFF
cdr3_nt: TGTGCCAGCAGTGACTCGGGGACTTCCTCCTACAATGAGCAGTTCTTC

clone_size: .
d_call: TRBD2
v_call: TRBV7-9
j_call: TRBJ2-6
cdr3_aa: CASSLTAGAGANVLTF
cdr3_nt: TGTGCCAGCAGCTTAACGGCGGGGGCTGGGGCCAACGTCCTGACTTTC

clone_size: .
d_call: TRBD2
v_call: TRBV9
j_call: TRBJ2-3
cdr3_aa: CASSVEGLAGADTQYF
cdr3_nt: TGTGCCAGCAGCGTTGAGGGACTAGCGGGAGCTGATACGCAGTATTTT

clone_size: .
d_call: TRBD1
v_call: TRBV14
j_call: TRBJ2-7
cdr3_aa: CASSHGTGGPYEQYF
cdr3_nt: TGTGCCAGCAGCCACGGGACAGGGGGACCCTACGAGCAGTACTTC

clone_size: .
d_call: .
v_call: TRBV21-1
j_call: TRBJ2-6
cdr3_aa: CARRPGQKPGANVLTF
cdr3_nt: TGTGCCAGGAGACCGGGACAGAAACCTGGGGCCAACGTCCTGACTTTC

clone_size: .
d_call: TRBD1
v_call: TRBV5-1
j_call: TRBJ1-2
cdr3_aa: CASSKGQGNYGYTF
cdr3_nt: TGCGCCAGCAGTAAGGGACAGGGGAACTATGGCTACACCTTC

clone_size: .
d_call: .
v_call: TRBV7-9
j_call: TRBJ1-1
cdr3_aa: CASTVTGMNTEAFF
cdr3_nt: TGTGCCAGCACCGTGACAGGTATGAACACTGAAGCTTTCTTT

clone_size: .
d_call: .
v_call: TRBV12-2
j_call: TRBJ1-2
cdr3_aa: CASRFGDF
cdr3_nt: TGTGCAAGTCGCTTCGGGGACTTC

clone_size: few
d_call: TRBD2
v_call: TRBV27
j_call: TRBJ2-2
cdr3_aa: CASSPNLAANTGELFF
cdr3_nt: TGTGCCAGCAGTCCTAATCTAGCGGCTAACACCGGGGAGCTGTTTTTT

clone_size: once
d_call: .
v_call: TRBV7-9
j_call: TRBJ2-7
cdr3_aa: CASSTSGIYEQYF
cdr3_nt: TGTGCCAGCAGCACCTCGGGGATCTACGAGCAGTACTTC

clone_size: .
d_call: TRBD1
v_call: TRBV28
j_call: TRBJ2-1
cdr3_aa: CASSFRGSYNEQFF
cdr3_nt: TGTGCCAGCAGTTTCAGGGGGTCCTACAATGAGCAGTTCTTC

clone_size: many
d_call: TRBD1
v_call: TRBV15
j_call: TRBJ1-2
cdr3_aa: CATSAPPGQGDYGYTF
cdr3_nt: TGTGCCACCAGCGCTCCTCCGGGACAGGGAGACTATGGCTACACCTTC

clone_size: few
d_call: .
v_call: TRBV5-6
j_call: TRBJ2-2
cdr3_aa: CASSSRWNTGELFF
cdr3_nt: TGTGCCAGCAGCTCCCGTTGGAACACCGGGGAGCTGTTTTTT

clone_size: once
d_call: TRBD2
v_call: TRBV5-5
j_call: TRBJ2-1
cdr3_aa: CASSLGSGSYNEQFF
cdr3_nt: TGTGCCAGCAGCTTGGGTAGCGGGAGCTACAATGAGCAGTTCTTC

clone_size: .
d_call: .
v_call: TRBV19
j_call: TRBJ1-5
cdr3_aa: CASSNQGSHSNQPQHF
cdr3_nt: TGTGCCAGTAGTAATCAGGGTAGCCATAGCAATCAGCCCCAGCATTTT

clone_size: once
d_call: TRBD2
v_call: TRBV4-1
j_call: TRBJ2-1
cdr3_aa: CASSGLAGGNEQFF
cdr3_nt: TGCGCCAGCAGCGGACTAGCGGGAGGGAATGAGCAGTTCTTC

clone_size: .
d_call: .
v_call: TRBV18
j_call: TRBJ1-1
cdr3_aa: CASSQGTAEAFF
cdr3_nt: TGTGCCAGCTCACAAGGCACAGCCGAAGCTTTCTTT

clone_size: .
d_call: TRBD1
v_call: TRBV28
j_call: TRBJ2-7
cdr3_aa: CASSHLETVQGASSYEQYF
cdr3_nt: TGTGCCAGCAGTCACCTAGAAACGGTCCAGGGGGCCAGTTCCTACGAGCAGTACTTC

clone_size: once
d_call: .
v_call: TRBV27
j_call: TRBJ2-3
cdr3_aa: CASSYLGGRTDTQYF
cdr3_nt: TGTGCCAGCAGCTATTTGGGGGGACGCACAGATACGCAGTATTTT

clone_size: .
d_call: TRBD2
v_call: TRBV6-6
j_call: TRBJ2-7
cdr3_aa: CASTDVGRGYEQYF
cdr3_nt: TGTGCCAGCACCGACGTCGGGAGGGGGTACGAGCAGTACTTC

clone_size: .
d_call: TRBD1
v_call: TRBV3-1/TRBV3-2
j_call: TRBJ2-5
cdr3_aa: CASRRQGGETQYF
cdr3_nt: TGTGCCAGCAGGAGACAGGGGGGAGAGACCCAGTACTTC

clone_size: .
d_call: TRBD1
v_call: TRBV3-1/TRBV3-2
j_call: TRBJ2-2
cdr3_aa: CASSQDERGHTGELFF
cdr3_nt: TGTGCCAGCAGCCAAGATGAAAGGGGGCATACCGGGGAGCTGTTTTTT

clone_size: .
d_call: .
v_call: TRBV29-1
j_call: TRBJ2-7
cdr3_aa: CSVWSSYEQYF
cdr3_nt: TGCAGCGTTTGGAGCTCCTACGAGCAGTACTTC

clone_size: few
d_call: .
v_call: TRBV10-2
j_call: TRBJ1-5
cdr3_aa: CASSEFIPRGNQPQHF
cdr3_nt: TGCGCCAGCAGTGAGTTTATCCCCAGGGGTAATCAGCCCCAGCATTTT

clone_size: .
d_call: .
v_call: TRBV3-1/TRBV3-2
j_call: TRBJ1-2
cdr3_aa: CASSQGQAYGYTF
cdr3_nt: TGTGCCAGCAGCCAAGGACAGGCCTATGGCTACACCTTC

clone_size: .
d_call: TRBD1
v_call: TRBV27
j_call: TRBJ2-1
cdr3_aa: CASGTPRDRGISSYNEQFF
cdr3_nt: TGTGCCAGCGGCACTCCCCGGGACAGGGGGATAAGCTCCTACAATGAGCAGTTCTTC

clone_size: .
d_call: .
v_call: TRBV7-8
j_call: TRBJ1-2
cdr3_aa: CASSLAPRTEPYGYTF
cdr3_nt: TGTGCCAGCAGCTTAGCGCCCCGGACAGAACCCTATGGCTACACCTTC

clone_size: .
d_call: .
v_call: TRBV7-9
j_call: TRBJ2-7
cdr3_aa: CASSLPSLQGGSYEQYF
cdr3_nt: TGTGCCAGCAGCTTACCCAGCCTCCAGGGGGGATCCTACGAGCAGTACTTC

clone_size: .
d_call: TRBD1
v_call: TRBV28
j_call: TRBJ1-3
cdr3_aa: CASSRGTASPKGNTIYF
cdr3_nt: TGTGCCAGCAGTAGAGGGACAGCCTCGCCCAAAGGAAACACCATATATTTT

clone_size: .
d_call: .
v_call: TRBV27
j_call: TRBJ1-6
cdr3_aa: CASSLFATYGKDNSPLHF
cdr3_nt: TGTGCCAGCAGTTTATTCGCAACATACGGGAAAGATAATTCACCCCTCCACTTT

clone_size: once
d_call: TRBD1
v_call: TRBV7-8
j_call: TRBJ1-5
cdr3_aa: CASSLSGTGVSNQPQHF
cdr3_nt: TGTGCCAGCAGCTTATCCGGGACAGGGGTCAGCAATCAGCCCCAGCATTTT

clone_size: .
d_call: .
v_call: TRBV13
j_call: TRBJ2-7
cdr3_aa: CASSLIEHWEQYF
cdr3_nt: TGTGCCAGCAGCTTGATCGAGCATTGGGAGCAGTACTTC

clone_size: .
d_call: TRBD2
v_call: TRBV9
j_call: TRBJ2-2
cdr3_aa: CASSQIAGGRTGELFF
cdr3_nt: TGTGCCAGCAGCCAAATAGCGGGAGGGCGTACCGGGGAGCTGTTTTTT

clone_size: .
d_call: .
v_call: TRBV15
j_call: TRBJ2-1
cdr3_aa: CATSRPSSRPYNEQFF
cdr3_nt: TGTGCCACCAGCAGACCATCTTCCAGGCCTTACAATGAGCAGTTCTTC

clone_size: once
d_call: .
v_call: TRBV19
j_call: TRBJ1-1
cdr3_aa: CASSIGGGMTEAFF
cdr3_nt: TGTGCCAGTAGTATAGGCGGAGGGATGACTGAAGCTTTCTTT

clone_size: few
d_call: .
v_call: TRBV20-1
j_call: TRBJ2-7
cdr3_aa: CSASSSDTNSYEQYF
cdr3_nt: TGCAGTGCTAGTTCATCCGACACCAACTCCTACGAGCAGTACTTC

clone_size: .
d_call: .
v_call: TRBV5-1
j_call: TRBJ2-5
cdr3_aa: CASSPRYQETQYF
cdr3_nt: TGCGCCAGCAGCCCCAGGTACCAAGAGACCCAGTACTTC

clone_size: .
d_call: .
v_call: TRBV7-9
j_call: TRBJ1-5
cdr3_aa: CASSLGPGNQAQHF
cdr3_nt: TGTGCCAGCAGCTTAGGTCCGGGGAATCAGGCCCAGCATTTT

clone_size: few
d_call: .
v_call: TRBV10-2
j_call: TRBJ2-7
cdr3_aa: CASSETSTTSYEQYF
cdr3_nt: TGCGCCAGCAGTGAGACTAGCACCACCTCCTACGAGCAGTACTTC

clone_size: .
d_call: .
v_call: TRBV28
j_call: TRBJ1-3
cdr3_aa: CASSLPRYSGNTIYF
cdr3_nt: TGTGCCAGCAGTTTACCCCGCTACTCTGGAAACACCATATATTTT

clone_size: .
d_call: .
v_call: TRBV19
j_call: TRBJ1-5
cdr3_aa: CASSIDRGQPQHF
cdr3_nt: TGTGCCAGTAGTATAGATAGGGGGCAGCCCCAGCATTTT

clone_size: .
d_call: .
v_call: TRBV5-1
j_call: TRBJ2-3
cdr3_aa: CASSLGLGYTDTQYF
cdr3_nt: TGCGCCAGCAGCTTGGGGCTAGGCTACACAGATACGCAGTATTTT

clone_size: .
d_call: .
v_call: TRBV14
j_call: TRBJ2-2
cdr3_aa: CASSRGHLVPIGDAGELFF
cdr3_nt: TGTGCCAGCAGCAGAGGGCATCTGGTTCCAATCGGCGACGCCGGGGAGCTGTTTTTT

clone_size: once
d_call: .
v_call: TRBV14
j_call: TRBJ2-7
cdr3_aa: CASSQGLWTVDEQYF
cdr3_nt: TGTGCCAGCAGCCAAGGCCTTTGGACAGTCGACGAGCAGTACTTC

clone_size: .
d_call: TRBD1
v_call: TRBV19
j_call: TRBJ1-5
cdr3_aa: CASTPWRDRGNQPQHF
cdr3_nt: TGTGCCAGTACTCCTTGGAGGGACAGGGGGAATCAGCCCCAGCATTTT

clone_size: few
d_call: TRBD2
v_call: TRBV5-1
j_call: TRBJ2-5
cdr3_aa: CASSPGLAGPQETQYF
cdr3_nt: TGCGCCAGCAGCCCGGGACTAGCGGGGCCTCAAGAGACCCAGTACTTC

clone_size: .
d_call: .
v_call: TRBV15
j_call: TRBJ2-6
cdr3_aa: CATSRRGANVLTF
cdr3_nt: TGTGCCACCAGCAGGCGTGGGGCCAACGTCCTGACTTTC